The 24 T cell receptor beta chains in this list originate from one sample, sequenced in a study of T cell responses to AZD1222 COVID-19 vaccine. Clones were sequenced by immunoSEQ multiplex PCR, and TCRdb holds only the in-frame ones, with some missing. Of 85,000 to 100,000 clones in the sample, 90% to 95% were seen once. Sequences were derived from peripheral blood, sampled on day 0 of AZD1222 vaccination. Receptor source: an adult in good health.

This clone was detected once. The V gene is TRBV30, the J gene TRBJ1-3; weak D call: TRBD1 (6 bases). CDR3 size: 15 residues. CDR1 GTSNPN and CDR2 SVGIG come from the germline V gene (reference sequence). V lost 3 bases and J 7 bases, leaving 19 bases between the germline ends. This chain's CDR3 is CAWRLDRSKSNTIYF. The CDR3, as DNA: TGTGCCTGGAGGCTTGACAGGTCAAAGAGTAACACCATATATTTT.

The CDR3 loop reads CAIRDSYDYGYTF. CDR3 nucleotide sequence: TGTGCCATCAGGGACAGCTACGACTATGGCTACACCTTC. The J gene is TRBJ1-2, the V gene TRBV10-3, with TRBD1 as a possible D gene (6 bases). CDR1 and CDR2 (germline): ENHRY, SYGVKD. Trimming removed 6 bases from V and 3 bases from J, with 11 bases in between. The CDR3 length is 13 residues.

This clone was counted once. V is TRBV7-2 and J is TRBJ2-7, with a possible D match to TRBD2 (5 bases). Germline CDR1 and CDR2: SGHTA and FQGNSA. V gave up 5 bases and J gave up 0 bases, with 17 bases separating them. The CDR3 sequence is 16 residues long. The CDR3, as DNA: TGTGCCAGCAGCCGGGCTCCTAGCCTGAGCTCCTACGAGCAGTACTTC. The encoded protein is CASSRAPSLSSYEQYF.

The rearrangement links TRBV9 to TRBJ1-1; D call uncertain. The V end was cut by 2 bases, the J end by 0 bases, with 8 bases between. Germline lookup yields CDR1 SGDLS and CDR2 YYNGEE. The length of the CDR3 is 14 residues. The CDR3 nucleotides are TGTGCCAGCAGCGTTGAAACGGTGAACACTGAAGCTTTCTTT. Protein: CASSVETVNTEAFF.

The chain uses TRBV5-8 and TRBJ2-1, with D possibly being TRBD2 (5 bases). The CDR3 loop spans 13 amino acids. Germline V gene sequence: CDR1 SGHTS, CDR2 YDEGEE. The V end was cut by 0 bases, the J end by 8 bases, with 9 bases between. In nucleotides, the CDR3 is TGTGCCAGCAGCTTGGATCCGGGGTATGAGCAGTTCTTC. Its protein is CASSLDPGYEQFF.

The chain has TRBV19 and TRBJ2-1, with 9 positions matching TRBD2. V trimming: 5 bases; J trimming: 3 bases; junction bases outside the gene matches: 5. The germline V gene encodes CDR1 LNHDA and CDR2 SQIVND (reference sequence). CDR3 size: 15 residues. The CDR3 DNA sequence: TGTGCCAGTAGTGTTAGCGGGAGTATCTACAATGAGCAGTTCTTC. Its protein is CASSVSGSIYNEQFF.

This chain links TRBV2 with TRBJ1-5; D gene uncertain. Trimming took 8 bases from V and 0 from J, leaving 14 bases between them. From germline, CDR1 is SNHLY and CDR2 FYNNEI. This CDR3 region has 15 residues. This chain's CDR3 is CASVPGRYSNQPQHF. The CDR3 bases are TGTGCCAGCGTGCCGGGCCGCTATAGCAATCAGCCCCAGCATTTT.

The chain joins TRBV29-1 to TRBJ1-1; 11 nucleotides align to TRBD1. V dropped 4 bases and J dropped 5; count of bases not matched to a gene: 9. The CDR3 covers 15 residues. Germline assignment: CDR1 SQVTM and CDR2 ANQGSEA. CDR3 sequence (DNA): TGCAGCGTTGCCTACTCGGGACAGGGGGGGACTGAAGCTTTCTTT. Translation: CSVAYSGQGGTEAFF.

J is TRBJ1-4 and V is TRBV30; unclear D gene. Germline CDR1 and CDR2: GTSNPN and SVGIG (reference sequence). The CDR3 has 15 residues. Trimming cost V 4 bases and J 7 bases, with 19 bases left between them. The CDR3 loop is CAWTHMGWGGEKLFF. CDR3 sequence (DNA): TGTGCCTGGACCCATATGGGGTGGGGAGGTGAAAAACTGTTTTTT.

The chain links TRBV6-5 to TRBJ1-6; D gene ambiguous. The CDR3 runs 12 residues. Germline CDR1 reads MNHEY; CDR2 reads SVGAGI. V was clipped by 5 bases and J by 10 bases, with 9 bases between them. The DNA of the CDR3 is TGTGCCAGCAGTCTAGATCGGTCACCCCTCCACTTT. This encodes CASSLDRSPLHF.

The CDR3 loop reads CASRRGRAGGLTKETQYF. The CDR3 DNA sequence: TGTGCCAGCAGGAGGGGACGTGCGGGGGGTTTAACTAAAGAGACCCAGTACTTC. The chain employs TRBV2 and TRBJ2-5; 8 nucleotides align to TRBD2. CDR1 and CDR2 (germline): SNHLY, FYNNEI. The V segment lost 6 bases and the J segment 3 bases; nucleotides outside the gene matches: 18. The CDR3 extends over 18 amino acids.

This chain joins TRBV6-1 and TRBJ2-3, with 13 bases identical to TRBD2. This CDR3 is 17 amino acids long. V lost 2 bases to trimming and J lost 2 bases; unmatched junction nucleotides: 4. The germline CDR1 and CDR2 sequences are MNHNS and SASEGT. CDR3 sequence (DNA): TGTGCCAGCAGTGAATCGGGACTAGCGGGGATCACAGATACGCAGTATTTT. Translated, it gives CASSESGLAGITDTQYF.

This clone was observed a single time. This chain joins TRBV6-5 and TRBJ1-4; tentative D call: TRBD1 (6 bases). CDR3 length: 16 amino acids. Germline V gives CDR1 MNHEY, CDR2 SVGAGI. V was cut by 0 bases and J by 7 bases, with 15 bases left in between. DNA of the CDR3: TGTGCCAGCAGTTACTCGCATGGCAGGGGAGGTGAAAAACTGTTTTTT. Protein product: CASSYSHGRGGEKLFF.

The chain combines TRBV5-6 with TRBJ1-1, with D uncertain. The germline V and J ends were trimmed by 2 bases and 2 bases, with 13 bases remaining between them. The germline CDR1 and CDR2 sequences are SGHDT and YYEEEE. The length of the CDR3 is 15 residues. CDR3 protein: CASSFVTAANTEAFF. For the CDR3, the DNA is TGTGCCAGCAGCTTTGTGACCGCTGCTAACACTGAAGCTTTCTTT. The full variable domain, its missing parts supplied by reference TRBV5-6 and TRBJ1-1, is DAGVTQSPTHLIKTRGQQVTLRCSPKSGHDTVSWYQQALGQGPQFIFQYYEEEERQRGNFPDRFSGHQFPNYSSELNVNALLLGDSALYLCASSFVTAANTEAFFGQGTRLTVV.

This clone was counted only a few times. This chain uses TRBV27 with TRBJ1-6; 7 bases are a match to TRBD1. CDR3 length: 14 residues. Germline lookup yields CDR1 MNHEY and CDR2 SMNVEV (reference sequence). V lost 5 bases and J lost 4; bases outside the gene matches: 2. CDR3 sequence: CASSMTGYNSPLHF. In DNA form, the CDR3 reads TGTGCCAGCAGTATGACAGGGTATAATTCACCCCTCCACTTT.

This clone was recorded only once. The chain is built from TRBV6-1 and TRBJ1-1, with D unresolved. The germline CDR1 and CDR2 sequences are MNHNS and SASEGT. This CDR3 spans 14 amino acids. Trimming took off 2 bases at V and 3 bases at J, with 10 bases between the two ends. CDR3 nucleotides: TGTGCCAGCAGTGAAAGAGGTGTGGACACTGAAGCTTTCTTT. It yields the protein CASSERGVDTEAFF.

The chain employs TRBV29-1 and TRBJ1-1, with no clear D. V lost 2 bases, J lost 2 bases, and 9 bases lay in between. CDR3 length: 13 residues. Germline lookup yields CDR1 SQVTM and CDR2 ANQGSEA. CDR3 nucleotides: TGCAGCGTTGAAAGAGTAGCTAACACTGAAGCTTTCTTT. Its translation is CSVERVANTEAFF.

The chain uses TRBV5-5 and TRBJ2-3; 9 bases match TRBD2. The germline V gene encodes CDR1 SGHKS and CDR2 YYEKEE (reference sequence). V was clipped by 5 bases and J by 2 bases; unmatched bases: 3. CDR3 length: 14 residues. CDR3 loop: CASRLAGVTDTQYF. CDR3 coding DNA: TGTGCCAGCAGGTTAGCGGGAGTCACAGATACGCAGTATTTT.

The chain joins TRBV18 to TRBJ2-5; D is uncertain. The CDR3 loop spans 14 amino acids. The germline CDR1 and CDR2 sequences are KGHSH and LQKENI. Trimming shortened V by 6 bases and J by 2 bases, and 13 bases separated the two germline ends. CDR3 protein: CASSRTQDQETQYF. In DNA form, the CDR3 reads TGTGCCAGCTCTCGCACACAAGATCAAGAGACCCAGTACTTC. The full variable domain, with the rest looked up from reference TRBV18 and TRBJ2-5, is NAGVMQNPRHLVRRRGQEARLRCSPMKGHSHVYWYRQLPEEGLKFMVYLQKENIIDESGMPKERFSAEFPKEGPSILRIQQVVRGDSAAYFCASSRTQDQETQYFGPGTRLLVL.

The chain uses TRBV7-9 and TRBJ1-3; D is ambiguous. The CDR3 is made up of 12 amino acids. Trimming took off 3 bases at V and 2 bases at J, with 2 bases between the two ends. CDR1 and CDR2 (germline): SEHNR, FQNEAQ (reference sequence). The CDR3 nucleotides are TGTGCCAGCAGCTTTCCTGGAAACACCATATATTTT. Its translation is CASSFPGNTIYF.

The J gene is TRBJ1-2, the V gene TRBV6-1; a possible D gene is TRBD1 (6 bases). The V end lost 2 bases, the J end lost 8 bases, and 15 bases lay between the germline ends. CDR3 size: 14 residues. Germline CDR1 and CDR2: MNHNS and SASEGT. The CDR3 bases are TGTGCCAGCAGTGAACCCGGGCGTGGGGGCGGCTACACCTTC. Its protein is CASSEPGRGGGYTF.

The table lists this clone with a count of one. The CDR3 region is CASSQGQVQETQYF. The DNA for the CDR3 is TGTGCCAGCAGCCAGGGACAGGTCCAAGAGACCCAGTACTTC. This chain connects TRBV3-1 (or the pseudogene TRBV3-2) to TRBJ2-5; 8 positions agree with TRBD1. Losses at the gene ends were 3 bases for V and 1 base for J; bases not matched to a gene: 1. The CDR3 consists of 14 residues. Germline V gives CDR1 LGHDT, CDR2 YNNKEL (reference sequence).

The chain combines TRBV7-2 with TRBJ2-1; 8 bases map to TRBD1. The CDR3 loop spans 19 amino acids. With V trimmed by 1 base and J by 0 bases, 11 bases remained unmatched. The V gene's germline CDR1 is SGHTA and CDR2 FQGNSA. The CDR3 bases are TGTGCCAGCAGCTTAGTTTCGTGGGGACAGGTAAGCTCCTACAATGAGCAGTTCTTC. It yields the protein CASSLVSWGQVSSYNEQFF.

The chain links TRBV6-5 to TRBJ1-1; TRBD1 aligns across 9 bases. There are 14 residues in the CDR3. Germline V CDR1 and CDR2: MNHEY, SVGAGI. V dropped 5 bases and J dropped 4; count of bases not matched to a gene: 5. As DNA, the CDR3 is TGTGCCAGCAGTACAAGGACAGGGGCCACTGAAGCTTTCTTT. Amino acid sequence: CASSTRTGATEAFF.